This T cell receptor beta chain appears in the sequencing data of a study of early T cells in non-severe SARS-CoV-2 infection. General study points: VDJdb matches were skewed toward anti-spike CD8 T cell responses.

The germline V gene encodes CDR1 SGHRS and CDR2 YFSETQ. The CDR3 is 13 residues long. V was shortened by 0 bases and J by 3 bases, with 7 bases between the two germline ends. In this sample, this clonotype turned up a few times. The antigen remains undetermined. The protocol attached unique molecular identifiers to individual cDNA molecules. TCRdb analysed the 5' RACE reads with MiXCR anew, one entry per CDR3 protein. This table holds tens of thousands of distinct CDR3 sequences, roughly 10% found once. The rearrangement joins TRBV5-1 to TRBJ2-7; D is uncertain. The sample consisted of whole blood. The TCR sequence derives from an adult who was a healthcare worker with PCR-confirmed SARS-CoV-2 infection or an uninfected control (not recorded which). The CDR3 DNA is TGCGCCAGCAGCTTGGTTCTCAACTACGAGCAGTACTTC. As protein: CASSLVLNYEQYF.